This T cell receptor (beta chain) originates from a study of blood T cell repertoires in COVID-19. Participants spanned ages about 18 to 95 years and resided in 20 to 30 US areas. Categorization into cohorts depended on clinical history that participants reported. Libraries were prepared by immunoSEQ multiplex PCR; TCRdb keeps only in-frame clonotypes and omits some of them. The data show 250,000 to 350,000 clones, 65% to 90% seen once. The receptor comes from a woman under 30 who had recovered from COVID-19. The sequencing input was PBMCs or T cells enriched from blood (not recorded which).

Here the CDR3 reads CASSLALTGEEGYTF. Here the CDR3 DNA reads TGTGCCAGCAGCTTAGCCCTCACAGGGGAAGAAGGCTACACCTTC. The rearrangement uses TRBV7-2 and TRBJ1-2, with 7 bases lining up with TRBD1. The CDR3 extends over 15 amino acids. CDR1 is SGHTA and CDR2 is FQGNSA in the germline V gene. With V trimmed by 0 bases and J by 8 bases, 9 bases remained unmatched.